These T cell receptor beta chains were read from a single sample in a study of blood T cell repertoires in COVID-19. Sequencing was performed with immunoSEQ multiplex PCR; in TCRdb, only in-frame clones are kept and a portion is missing. The sample includes about 19,000 clones, about 87% of them seen just once. Sequencing used peripheral blood. These receptors originate from a human donor in a cohort sampled during active COVID-19. Both conserved end residues are part of each CDR3. The order of the fields is CDR3 DNA, CDR3 protein, clone size, J gene, V gene, D gene. The D gene is left open where the match is weak. Only part of the rows carry a size: once, few, many, or a class if the clone is expanded.

CDR3nt: TGTGCCAGCAGCGCACAGGGTAGTGCCAATCAGCCCCAGCATTTT
CDR3aa: CASSAQGSANQPQHF
abundance: NA
j_gene: TRBJ1-5
v_gene: TRBV9
d_gene: NA

CDR3nt: TGTGCCAGCAGCTTAGGGGCATCGAAAGCTCTGGGCTCCGAGCAGTACTTC
CDR3aa: CASSLGASKALGSEQYF
abundance: NA
j_gene: TRBJ2-7
v_gene: TRBV7-8
d_gene: NA

CDR3nt: TGCACCAGCAGCCAAGAGCAGGGCCCAGCGGGAGGGAACACAGATACGCAGTATTTT
CDR3aa: CTSSQEQGPAGGNTDTQYF
abundance: NA
j_gene: TRBJ2-3
v_gene: TRBV1
d_gene: NA

CDR3nt: TGTGCCAGCAGTCCCCTAGCCACCGGGGAGCTGTTTTTT
CDR3aa: CASSPLATGELFF
abundance: NA
j_gene: TRBJ2-2
v_gene: TRBV27
d_gene: NA

CDR3nt: TGTGCCAGCAGCAAAGATATTAGACAGGCAACTTATGGCTACACCTTC
CDR3aa: CASSKDIRQATYGYTF
abundance: NA
j_gene: TRBJ1-2
v_gene: TRBV21-1
d_gene: NA

CDR3nt: TGTGCCAGCAGTTTAACAGGCAGACTCAGTACTTGGGCCTTC
CDR3aa: CASSLTGRLSTWAF
abundance: NA
j_gene: TRBJ2-7
v_gene: TRBV28
d_gene: NA

CDR3nt: TGCGCCACCTCCGGGACTAGCGGAACCTATGAGCAGTTCTTC
CDR3aa: CATSGTSGTYEQFF
abundance: NA
j_gene: TRBJ2-1
v_gene: TRBV5-1
d_gene: TRBD2

CDR3nt: TGTGCCAGCTGTTTTGGAGTTGGAAACACCATATATTTT
CDR3aa: CASCFGVGNTIYF
abundance: NA
j_gene: TRBJ1-3
v_gene: TRBV6-5
d_gene: NA

CDR3nt: TGTGCCAGCAGCTTAGGACAGGAGAACACTGAAGCTTTCTTT
CDR3aa: CASSLGQENTEAFF
abundance: NA
j_gene: TRBJ1-1
v_gene: TRBV7-6
d_gene: NA

CDR3nt: TGTGCCAGCAGCCCTATGGCAGGGGGCCGGGAGACCCAGTACTTC
CDR3aa: CASSPMAGGRETQYF
abundance: NA
j_gene: TRBJ2-5
v_gene: TRBV11-2
d_gene: TRBD1

CDR3nt: TGTGCCAGTAGTATTCGGGATCCCCGGACGTATGGCTACACCTTC
CDR3aa: CASSIRDPRTYGYTF
abundance: NA
j_gene: TRBJ1-2
v_gene: TRBV19
d_gene: NA

CDR3nt: TGCGCCAGCAGCCCCCTGGGGACAGGGCGTTCACCCCTCCACTTT
CDR3aa: CASSPLGTGRSPLHF
abundance: NA
j_gene: TRBJ1-6
v_gene: TRBV4-1
d_gene: TRBD1

CDR3nt: TGCGCCAGCAGCTTGGAAAGGACTTCCTACAATGAGCAGTTCTTC
CDR3aa: CASSLERTSYNEQFF
abundance: NA
j_gene: TRBJ2-1
v_gene: TRBV5-1
d_gene: NA

CDR3nt: TGTGCCATCAGTGGTACTACGGGAGGGGGGTACGAGCAGTACTTC
CDR3aa: CAISGTTGGGYEQYF
abundance: NA
j_gene: TRBJ2-7
v_gene: TRBV10-3
d_gene: TRBD2

CDR3nt: TGTGCCAGCAGCCAAGCGGGAGACGTCGGCGAGCAGTACTTC
CDR3aa: CASSQAGDVGEQYF
abundance: NA
j_gene: TRBJ2-7
v_gene: TRBV3-1/TRBV3-2
d_gene: NA

CDR3nt: TGTGCCAGCAGCTTAGAGGGGGGGCTTATGAACACTGAAGCTTTCTTT
CDR3aa: CASSLEGGLMNTEAFF
abundance: NA
j_gene: TRBJ1-1
v_gene: TRBV11-2
d_gene: NA

CDR3nt: TGTGCCAGCAGCGTCAGGGGTAATTTAGGCAATCAGCCCCAGCATTTT
CDR3aa: CASSVRGNLGNQPQHF
abundance: NA
j_gene: TRBJ1-5
v_gene: TRBV5-6
d_gene: NA

CDR3nt: TGTGCCAGCAGCTCCTTCCGGGGGACTAGCAAATCCGAGCAGTACTTC
CDR3aa: CASSSFRGTSKSEQYF
abundance: NA
j_gene: TRBJ2-7
v_gene: TRBV27
d_gene: TRBD2

CDR3nt: TGTGCCAGCAGTTCTCGATGGGACAGCCTTTCCTACGAGCAGTACTTC
CDR3aa: CASSSRWDSLSYEQYF
abundance: NA
j_gene: TRBJ2-7
v_gene: TRBV28
d_gene: TRBD1

CDR3nt: TGCGCCAGCAGCCCTGGGACAGGGGGAAACACCATATATTTT
CDR3aa: CASSPGTGGNTIYF
abundance: NA
j_gene: TRBJ1-3
v_gene: TRBV5-1
d_gene: TRBD1

CDR3nt: TGTGCCAGCAGCTTACTAGCGGGAGGTGTCGGGTACGAGCAGTACTTC
CDR3aa: CASSLLAGGVGYEQYF
abundance: NA
j_gene: TRBJ2-7
v_gene: TRBV7-9
d_gene: TRBD2

CDR3nt: TGTGCCAGCAGCTTTGGACAGGGGGCCGATGGCTACACCTTC
CDR3aa: CASSFGQGADGYTF
abundance: once
j_gene: TRBJ1-2
v_gene: TRBV5-4
d_gene: TRBD1

CDR3nt: TGTGCCAGCTCACCCCGGGGGAGAGGCGAGCAGTACTTC
CDR3aa: CASSPRGRGEQYF
abundance: NA
j_gene: TRBJ2-7
v_gene: TRBV18
d_gene: NA

CDR3nt: TGTGCCAGCAGCTTAAATCGGGACACCAATGAGCAGTTCTTC
CDR3aa: CASSLNRDTNEQFF
abundance: NA
j_gene: TRBJ2-1
v_gene: TRBV7-3
d_gene: NA

CDR3nt: TGTGCCATCAGTGGCGCAGTGACAGGGGGCGGCATTAGCTCCTACGAGCAGTACTTC
CDR3aa: CAISGAVTGGGISSYEQYF
abundance: NA
j_gene: TRBJ2-7
v_gene: TRBV10-3
d_gene: TRBD1

CDR3nt: TGTGCCAGCAGTTTAGGGGACAGTTACGAGCAGTACTTC
CDR3aa: CASSLGDSYEQYF
abundance: NA
j_gene: TRBJ2-7
v_gene: TRBV12-3/TRBV12-4
d_gene: TRBD1

CDR3nt: TGTGCCAGCATTGCGGGAGTCAGAGGTAGCGAGCAGTACTTC
CDR3aa: CASIAGVRGSEQYF
abundance: few
j_gene: TRBJ2-7
v_gene: TRBV5-5
d_gene: TRBD2

CDR3nt: TGTGCCAGCAGTGAAGGTTTTAGTGGGGGCTCGAATGAAAAACTGTTTTTT
CDR3aa: CASSEGFSGGSNEKLFF
abundance: few
j_gene: TRBJ1-4
v_gene: TRBV6-1
d_gene: NA

CDR3nt: TGTGCCAGCAGTCCGCCGGGGACATGGAACACTGAAGCTTTCTTT
CDR3aa: CASSPPGTWNTEAFF
abundance: NA
j_gene: TRBJ1-1
v_gene: TRBV27
d_gene: NA

CDR3nt: TGCGCCAGCATCGTCCGACAGGGGGTGGGCGAGCAGTACTTC
CDR3aa: CASIVRQGVGEQYF
abundance: few
j_gene: TRBJ2-7
v_gene: TRBV5-1
d_gene: TRBD1

CDR3nt: TGTGCCAGCAGCCCTTGGGGGGACACTGAAGCTTTCTTT
CDR3aa: CASSPWGDTEAFF
abundance: NA
j_gene: TRBJ1-1
v_gene: TRBV5-4
d_gene: NA

CDR3nt: TGTGCCAGCAGCTCCCTAAGGGGAGGGAACTATGGCTACACCTTC
CDR3aa: CASSSLRGGNYGYTF
abundance: NA
j_gene: TRBJ1-2
v_gene: TRBV5-6
d_gene: NA

CDR3nt: TGTGCCAGCTTATTGAGTACGAGGGTTGAAGCTTTCTTT
CDR3aa: CASLLSTRVEAFF
abundance: NA
j_gene: TRBJ1-1
v_gene: TRBV12-3/TRBV12-4
d_gene: NA

CDR3nt: TGTGCCAGTAGTATAGGTAGCGGGAGAAGGGAGACCCAGTACTTC
CDR3aa: CASSIGSGRRETQYF
abundance: NA
j_gene: TRBJ2-5
v_gene: TRBV19
d_gene: TRBD2

CDR3nt: TGTGCCAGCAGCCCGGGGACAGTATATAATTCACCCCTCCACTTT
CDR3aa: CASSPGTVYNSPLHF
abundance: NA
j_gene: TRBJ1-6
v_gene: TRBV7-9
d_gene: TRBD1

CDR3nt: TGTGCCAGCAGCCAAGTCCGGGCGGGAGGGCCCTCCTACAATGAGCAGTTCTTC
CDR3aa: CASSQVRAGGPSYNEQFF
abundance: NA
j_gene: TRBJ2-1
v_gene: TRBV3-1/TRBV3-2
d_gene: TRBD2

CDR3nt: TGCGCCAGCAGCTGGGGGACAGGGGGCGCACCAGATACGCAGTATTTT
CDR3aa: CASSWGTGGAPDTQYF
abundance: NA
j_gene: TRBJ2-3
v_gene: TRBV5-1
d_gene: TRBD1

CDR3nt: TGCAGCGTTGTTCGGGGGACTAACTATGGCTACACCTTC
CDR3aa: CSVVRGTNYGYTF
abundance: NA
j_gene: TRBJ1-2
v_gene: TRBV29-1
d_gene: NA

CDR3nt: TGTGCCAGCTTGAATAAGGCAGGGGGCGAGCAGTACTTC
CDR3aa: CASLNKAGGEQYF
abundance: NA
j_gene: TRBJ2-7
v_gene: TRBV18
d_gene: TRBD1

CDR3nt: TGTGCCAGTAGTATTTTGGGCGGGAGGGCCTTTTCCGGGGAGCTGTTTTTT
CDR3aa: CASSILGGRAFSGELFF
abundance: NA
j_gene: TRBJ2-2
v_gene: TRBV19
d_gene: TRBD2

CDR3nt: TGCGCCAGCTCGGGGGGCGGCTCCTACGAGCAGTACTTC
CDR3aa: CASSGGGSYEQYF
abundance: NA
j_gene: TRBJ2-7
v_gene: TRBV10-2
d_gene: NA

CDR3nt: TGTGCCAGCAGTTCCAGGGTTATGGAGACCCAGTACTTC
CDR3aa: CASSSRVMETQYF
abundance: NA
j_gene: TRBJ2-5
v_gene: TRBV12-3/TRBV12-4
d_gene: NA

CDR3nt: TGTGCCAGCAGCCCCTATACCGGGGGCTCCTACAATGAGCAGTTCTTC
CDR3aa: CASSPYTGGSYNEQFF
abundance: once
j_gene: TRBJ2-1
v_gene: TRBV3-1/TRBV3-2
d_gene: NA

CDR3nt: TGTGCCAGCAGCGCGAGGGTGACAGGGGGATCACCCCTCCACTTT
CDR3aa: CASSARVTGGSPLHF
abundance: NA
j_gene: TRBJ1-6
v_gene: TRBV11-2
d_gene: TRBD1

CDR3nt: TGCAGCGTTGGAGGTAATACGCAGTATTTT
CDR3aa: CSVGGNTQYF
abundance: NA
j_gene: TRBJ2-3
v_gene: TRBV29-1
d_gene: NA

CDR3nt: TGTGCCAGTAGGGCAGGGAATCAGCCCCAGCATTTT
CDR3aa: CASRAGNQPQHF
abundance: NA
j_gene: TRBJ1-5
v_gene: TRBV19
d_gene: NA

CDR3nt: TGTGCCAGCAGCTCTGGTCTTCCTAACCAGCCCCAGCATTTT
CDR3aa: CASSSGLPNQPQHF
abundance: NA
j_gene: TRBJ1-5
v_gene: TRBV11-2
d_gene: NA

CDR3nt: TGTGCCAGCAGCTTAGCGAGGACAGGGATCTCCTACAATGAGCAGTTCTTC
CDR3aa: CASSLARTGISYNEQFF
abundance: NA
j_gene: TRBJ2-1
v_gene: TRBV7-9
d_gene: TRBD1

CDR3nt: TGTGCCAGCAGTTTCAGGACAGGGGGCTGGGAGCAGTACTTC
CDR3aa: CASSFRTGGWEQYF
abundance: NA
j_gene: TRBJ2-7
v_gene: TRBV28
d_gene: TRBD1

CDR3nt: TGTGCCAGCAGCCAATCGGCTAGCGGGAACTACGAGCAGTACTTC
CDR3aa: CASSQSASGNYEQYF
abundance: NA
j_gene: TRBJ2-7
v_gene: TRBV4-2
d_gene: TRBD2

CDR3nt: TGTGCCAGCAGTTTAGGAGGTGCAAGCAATCAGCCCCAGCATTTT
CDR3aa: CASSLGGASNQPQHF
abundance: once
j_gene: TRBJ1-5
v_gene: TRBV28
d_gene: NA

CDR3nt: TGTGCCAGCAGCTCCTTAGCGGGAGCCCTTGCGGATACGCAGTATTTT
CDR3aa: CASSSLAGALADTQYF
abundance: NA
j_gene: TRBJ2-3
v_gene: TRBV11-1
d_gene: TRBD2